This T cell receptor (beta chain) originates from a study of cytomegalovirus exposure and HLA in healthy donors. Study-level points and caveats: Later analysis suggested most CMV-associated TCR beta chains were HLA-restricted. The authors listed some 160 TCR beta chains as cytomegalovirus-associated.

Primers for the PCR totalled 60 Vbeta and 13 Jbeta. Sequencing was performed with immunoSEQ multiplex PCR; in TCRdb, only in-frame clones are kept and a portion is missing. The sample includes more than 90,000 clones, 77% of them seen just once. The V gene's germline CDR1 is SGHKS and CDR2 YYEKEE (reference sequence). V lost 5 bases and J lost 0; bases outside the gene matches: 7. The CDR3 has 15 amino acids. Of note for this clone: Its antigen is undetermined.

The receptor comes from a female donor in good health and CMV-seronegative. This chain connects TRBV5-5 to TRBJ1-2; 7 bases map to TRBD1. The source material was PBMCs. The CDR3: CASSLRTGANYGYTF. As DNA, the CDR3 is TGTGCCAGCAGTCTACGGACAGGAGCTAACTATGGCTACACCTTC.